The next 10 T cell receptor beta chains were all read from a single sample in a study of blood T cell repertoires in COVID-19. The protocol was immunoSEQ multiplex PCR, while the TCRdb copy is restricted to in-frame clones and leaves out a portion. The table has 150,000 to 170,000 clones, approximately 84% seen once. The sequenced sample was peripheral blood. These receptors all stem from a woman aged 60-75 years with COVID-19, enrolled during active disease.

This clone was detected only a few times. The V gene is TRBV20-1, the J gene TRBJ1-1, with D maybe TRBD1 (5 bases). The germline CDR1 and CDR2 sequences are DFQATT and SNEGSKA (reference sequence). The CDR3 is made up of 11 amino acids. V was shortened by 5 bases and J by 1 base, with 5 bases between the two germline ends. CDR3 region: CSAGQNTEAFF. CDR3 DNA: TGCAGTGCTGGACAGAACACTGAAGCTTTCTTT.

The rearrangement joins TRBV12-5 to TRBJ1-3; D is unclear. Germline CDR1 LGHNT, CDR2 FRNRAP. V lost 6 bases to trimming and J lost 0 bases, with 6 bases between them. The CDR3 totals 13 residues. This chain's CDR3 is CASGRASGNTIYF. The CDR3 DNA sequence: TGTGCTAGTGGGAGGGCCTCTGGAAACACCATATATTTT. The complete variable domain, with remaining parts taken from reference TRBV12-5 and TRBJ1-3, reads DARVTQTPRHKVTEMGQEVTMRCQPILGHNTVFWYRQTMMQGLELLAYFRNRAPLDDSGMPKDRFSAEMPDATLATLKIQPSEPRDSAVYFCASGRASGNTIYFGEGSWLTVV.

This clone was counted once. The chain has TRBV9 and TRBJ2-2; 7 bases agree with TRBD2. The CDR3 sequence is 14 residues long. Germline trimming cut 3 bases from V and 6 bases from J; bases unmatched to any gene: 5. Germline CDR1 reads SGDLS; CDR2 reads YYNGEE. CDR3: CASSARRGAGELFF. In nucleotides, the CDR3 is TGTGCCAGCAGCGCACGTCGGGGGGCCGGGGAGCTGTTTTTT.

This clone was observed many times. The chain joins TRBV7-2 to TRBJ1-1; D is unclear. CDR3 length: 11 residues. Germline V gene lookup returns CDR1 SGHTA and CDR2 FQGNSA. Trimming took off 8 bases at V and 6 bases at J, with 10 bases between the two ends. CDR3 coding DNA: TGTGCCAGCTCAGAGGGTCCTGAAGCTTTCTTT. Amino acids: CASSEGPEAFF.

Here the CDR3 reads CASSLRGLQEQFF. The CDR3 region has the DNA TGCGCCAGCAGCTTGAGGGGGCTTCAGGAGCAGTTCTTC. The chain combines TRBV5-1 with TRBJ2-1, with 7 bases identical to TRBD1. CDR1 is SGHRS, CDR2 YFSETQ, per germline. This CDR3 spans 13 amino acids. Trimming at V came to 1 base and at J to 10 bases, leaving 5 bases not matched to a gene. The full variable domain, in which reference TRBV5-1 and TRBJ2-1 provide the parts outside the CDR3, is KAGVTQTPRYLIKTRGQQVTLSCSPISGHRSVSWYQQTPGQGLQFLFEYFSETQRNKGNFPGRFSGRQFSNSRSEMNVSTLELGDSALYLCASSLRGLQEQFFGPGTRLTVL.

J is TRBJ1-4 and V is TRBV27, with 7 nucleotides matching TRBD1. This CDR3 has 18 amino acids. CDR1 is MNHEY and CDR2 is SMNVEV in the germline V gene (reference sequence). The J segment lost 4 bases and the V segment lost 6 bases, leaving 17 bases of the junction unmatched. DNA of the CDR3: TGTGCCAGCAGCGCCCTGGCCACCTACGGGACAGTTAATGAAAAACTGTTTTTT. Protein product: CASSALATYGTVNEKLFF.

The chain is built from TRBV15 and TRBJ2-3; TRBD1 agrees at 10 bases. This CDR3 has 17 residues. The junction had 9 bases not matched to a gene; V was cut back by 3 bases and J by 3 bases. Germline V CDR1 and CDR2: LNHNV, YYDKDF (reference sequence). The CDR3 region is CATSSRRQGAGTDTQYF. The CDR3 bases are TGTGCCACCAGCAGTCGCCGACAGGGGGCTGGGACAGATACGCAGTATTTT.

V usage is TRBV5-8 and J usage is TRBJ2-1, with D possibly TRBD1 on 5 matching bases. V was clipped by 2 bases and J by 2 bases, with 17 bases between them. Germline CDR1 SGHTS, CDR2 YDEGEE. The CDR3 is 17 residues long. In DNA, the CDR3 is TGTGCCAGCAGCTTTCGTAAAACAGCGACAGCCTACAATGAGCAGTTCTTC. Protein: CASSFRKTATAYNEQFF.

This chain uses TRBV14 with TRBJ1-5; a weak D match, TRBD1 (6 bases). This CDR3 region has 14 residues. V dropped 1 base and J dropped 2 bases, with 6 bases sitting between them. The germline V gene has CDR1 SGHDN and CDR2 FVKESK. The CDR3 sequence is CASSQAGGNQPQHF. DNA for the CDR3: TGTGCCAGCAGCCAAGCAGGGGGCAATCAGCCCCAGCATTTT.

The genes are TRBV29-1 and TRBJ2-5; 9 bases align to TRBD2. Per the germline V gene, CDR1 is SQVTM and CDR2 is ANQGSEA. V lost 3 bases, J lost 4 bases, and 6 bases stayed unmatched. CDR3 length: 14 amino acids. The CDR3 region has the DNA TGCAGCGTTGATCTAGCGGGAAGGGCAGAGACCCAGTACTTC. Its protein product is CSVDLAGRAETQYF.